This T cell receptor (beta chain) was found in a study of shared clonotypes between healthy human individuals. Across the whole study: Samples came from two female and three male donors aged 18 to 49.

A note on this clone: Its antigen is still unknown.

The data were produced by immunoSEQ multiplex PCR, yet TCRdb's version contains in-frame clones alone and is incomplete. The data hold approximately 1,500,000 clones, with around 97% observed a single time. Points from the study as a whole: Investigators collected only blood, and repertoires in tissues likely differ. In the sorted subsets, rarefaction showed sequencing was incomplete despite large depth.

This TCR was sampled from a young man in good health. Sequencing was carried out using naive CD4+ T cells sorted from blood. Indicated subset: CD45RA+ positively selected.

The CDR3 here is CASSLVPGQLPYEQYF. The DNA for the CDR3 is TGTGCCAGCAGCTTAGTCCCGGGACAACTCCCCTACGAGCAGTACTTC. The chain employs TRBV7-8 and TRBJ2-7; D perhaps matches TRBD1 (6 bases). The CDR3 has 16 residues. With 1 base removed from V and 2 bases from J, the gap between germline ends came to 15 bases. Germline CDR1 is SGHVS and CDR2 is FQNEAQ.